This is a list of T cell receptor beta chains from one sample in a study of blood T cell repertoires in COVID-19. Generated by immunoSEQ multiplex PCR, the TCRdb table keeps only in-frame clones and is missing some. The data contain 180,000 or so clones, around nine tenths of them seen just once; the ten biggest clones take up roughly 3.3%. The sequenced sample consisted of peripheral blood. These receptors came from a man between 18 and 29 years old with active or convalescent COVID-19. Both conserved end residues are part of each CDR3. D genes are given only for firm matches. Clone size is stated in some rows and not others, as once, few, many or a class when expanded.

>.|TRBJ2-7|.|TRBV12-3/TRBV12-4
TGTGCCAGCAGTCTGACAGCCTACGAGCAGTACTTC
CASSLTAYEQYF
>TRBD2|TRBJ2-1|.|TRBV3-1/TRBV3-2
TGTGCCAGCAGCCAACAAACGGGACTAGCGGCAAGTAATGAGCAGTTCTTC
CASSQQTGLAASNEQFF
>.|TRBJ1-5|.|TRBV7-9
TGTGCCAGCAGCCCGCCGGGGGAGTTCGATCAGCCCCAGCATTTT
CASSPPGEFDQPQHF
>.|TRBJ1-5|.|TRBV6-5
TGTGCCAGCAGTCTAAGACAGCCGTATCAGCCCCAGCATTTT
CASSLRQPYQPQHF
>TRBD1|TRBJ1-1|.|TRBV10-3
TGTGCCATCAGACAGGGGGTAGGCACTGAAGCTTTCTTT
CAIRQGVGTEAFF
>TRBD1|TRBJ2-5|.|TRBV11-2
TGTGCCAGCAGCTTAGGGCCAGGGGGCGGGAAGACCCAGTACTTC
CASSLGPGGGKTQYF
>TRBD2|TRBJ2-1|.|TRBV24-1
TGTGCCACCAGTGCCACACTAGCGGGAGAGCTCAATGAGCAGTTCTTC
CATSATLAGELNEQFF
>.|TRBJ2-7|.|TRBV2
TGTGCCAGCAGGTCCGACAGGCCGACCTACGAGCAGTACTTC
CASRSDRPTYEQYF
>.|TRBJ2-2|few|TRBV5-4
TGTGCCAGCAGTAGGGGCCTTGGGGAGCTGTTTTTT
CASSRGLGELFF
>TRBD1|TRBJ1-2|.|TRBV19
TGTGCCAGTAGTCCCCTTGACAGGGGGCCGGGGGGCTACACCTTC
CASSPLDRGPGGYTF
>TRBD1|TRBJ2-1|.|TRBV24-1
TGTGCCACCAGTGATTTAACCGGGACAGGGGATATTAATGAGCAGTTCTTC
CATSDLTGTGDINEQFF
>TRBD1|TRBJ1-2|.|TRBV5-1
TGCGCCAGCAGCTTGGACAGGGGTGGCTACACCTTC
CASSLDRGGYTF
>.|TRBJ1-1|.|TRBV29-1
TGCAGCGTTGCAGGCCTCGAAGCTTTCTTT
CSVAGLEAFF
>TRBD2|TRBJ2-3|.|TRBV6-5
TGTGCCAGCAGGTGGACTAGCGGGACCCCAGATACGCAGTATTTT
CASRWTSGTPDTQYF
>TRBD1|TRBJ2-2|once|TRBV7-2
TGTGCCAGCAGCGGGGACAGGGGTGCCGGGGAGCTGTTTTTT
CASSGDRGAGELFF
>.|TRBJ1-5|.|TRBV19
TGTGCCAGTAGTATAGGACCAGGGTTGATTCAGCCCCAGCATTTT
CASSIGPGLIQPQHF
>TRBD1|TRBJ1-5|.|TRBV19
TGTGCCAGTAGGGACAGGGGTCGCGGCAATCAGCCCCAGCATTTT
CASRDRGRGNQPQHF
>.|TRBJ1-6|.|TRBV7-2
TGTGCCAGCAGCTTAGACCCCGCCGCCCAGGGGTATAATTCACCCCTCCACTTT
CASSLDPAAQGYNSPLHF
>TRBD1|TRBJ1-2|.|TRBV29-1
TGCAGCGTTGTGGGGGCAGGGGGATACGATGGCTACACCTTC
CSVVGAGGYDGYTF
>.|TRBJ1-1|once|TRBV13
TGTGCCAGCAGTTTAGGCGGGTCCGTCGGCGGTGAAGCTTTCTTT
CASSLGGSVGGEAFF
>.|TRBJ2-6|.|TRBV7-8
TGTGCCAGCAGCCCCCAGTCTGGGGCCAACGTCCTGACTTTC
CASSPQSGANVLTF
>TRBD1|TRBJ2-1|once|TRBV7-9
TGTGCCAGCAGCTGGACGGGACAGGGGATGGATGAGCAGTTCTTC
CASSWTGQGMDEQFF